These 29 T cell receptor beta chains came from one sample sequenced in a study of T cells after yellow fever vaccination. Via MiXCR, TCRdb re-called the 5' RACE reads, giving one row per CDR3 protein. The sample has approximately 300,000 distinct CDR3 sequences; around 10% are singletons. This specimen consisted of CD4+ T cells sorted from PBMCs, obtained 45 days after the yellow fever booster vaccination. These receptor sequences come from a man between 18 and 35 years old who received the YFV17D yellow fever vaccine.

CDR3 in DNA: TGTGCCAGCAGTGAAGGCTGGAGCTCCTACAATGAGCAGTTCTTC. The encoded protein is CASSEGWSSYNEQFF. The gene calls are TRBV2 and TRBJ2-1, with D unresolved. The V and J ends lost 1 base and 0 bases respectively, with 7 bases between them. CDR3 length equals 15 residues. Germline loops: CDR1 SNHLY, CDR2 FYNNEI.

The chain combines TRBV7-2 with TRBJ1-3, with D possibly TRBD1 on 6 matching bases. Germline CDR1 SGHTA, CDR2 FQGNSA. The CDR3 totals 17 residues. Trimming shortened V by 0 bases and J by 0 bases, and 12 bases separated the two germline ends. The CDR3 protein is CASSLASTGYSGNTIYF. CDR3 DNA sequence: TGTGCCAGCAGCTTAGCGTCGACAGGCTACTCTGGAAACACCATATATTTT.

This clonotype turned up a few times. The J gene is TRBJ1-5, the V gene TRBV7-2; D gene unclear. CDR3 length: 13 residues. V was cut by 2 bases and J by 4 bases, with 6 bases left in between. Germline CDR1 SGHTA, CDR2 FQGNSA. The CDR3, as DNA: TGTGCCAGCAGCTTACAGGAGAATCAGCCCCAGCATTTT. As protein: CASSLQENQPQHF. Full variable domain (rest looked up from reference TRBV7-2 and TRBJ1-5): GAGVSQSPSNKVTEKGKDVELRCDPISGHTALYWYRQSLGQGLEFLIYFQGNSAPDKSGLPSDRFSAERTGGSVSTLTIQRTQQEDSAVYLCASSLQENQPQHFGDGTRLSIL.

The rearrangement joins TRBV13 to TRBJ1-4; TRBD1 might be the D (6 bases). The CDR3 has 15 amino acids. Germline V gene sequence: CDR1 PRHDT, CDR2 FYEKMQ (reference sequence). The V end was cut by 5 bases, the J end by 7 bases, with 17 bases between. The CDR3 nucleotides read TGTGCCAGCAGCGCCAGGGGTTTAGAGGGTGAAAAACTGTTTTTT. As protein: CASSARGLEGEKLFF.

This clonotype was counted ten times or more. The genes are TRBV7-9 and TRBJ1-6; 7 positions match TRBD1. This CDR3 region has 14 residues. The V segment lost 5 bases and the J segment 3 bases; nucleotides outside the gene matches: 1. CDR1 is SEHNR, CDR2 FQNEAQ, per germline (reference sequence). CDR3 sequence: CASSGTVYNSPLHF. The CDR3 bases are TGTGCCAGCAGCGGGACAGTCTATAATTCACCCCTCCACTTT.

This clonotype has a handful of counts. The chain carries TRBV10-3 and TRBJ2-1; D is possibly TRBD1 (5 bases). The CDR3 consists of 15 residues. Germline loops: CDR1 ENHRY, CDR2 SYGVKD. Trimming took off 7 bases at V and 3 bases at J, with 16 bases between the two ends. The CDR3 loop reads CAITKGSSNYNEQFF. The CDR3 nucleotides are TGTGCCATCACCAAGGGGTCCTCAAACTACAATGAGCAGTTCTTC.

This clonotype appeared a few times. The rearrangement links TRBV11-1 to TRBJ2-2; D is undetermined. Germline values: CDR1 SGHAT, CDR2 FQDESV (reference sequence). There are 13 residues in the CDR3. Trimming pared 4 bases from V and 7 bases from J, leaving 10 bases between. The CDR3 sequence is CASSYLGLGELFF. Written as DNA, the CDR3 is TGTGCCAGCAGCTACCTTGGCCTCGGGGAGCTGTTTTTT.

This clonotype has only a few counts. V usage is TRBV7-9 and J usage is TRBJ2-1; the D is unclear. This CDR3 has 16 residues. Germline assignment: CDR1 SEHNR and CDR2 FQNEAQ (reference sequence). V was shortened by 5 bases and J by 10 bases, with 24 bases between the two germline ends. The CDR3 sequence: CASSPPPSLQIREQFF. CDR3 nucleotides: TGTGCCAGCAGCCCGCCCCCGTCTCTCCAGATTCGGGAGCAGTTCTTC.

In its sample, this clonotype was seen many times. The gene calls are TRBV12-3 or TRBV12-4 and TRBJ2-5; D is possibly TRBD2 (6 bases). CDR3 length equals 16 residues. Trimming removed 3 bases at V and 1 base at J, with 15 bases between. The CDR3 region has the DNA TGTGCCAGCAGTTTGGGGGACTCCACGACCCAAGAGACCCAGTACTTC. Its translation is CASSLGDSTTQETQYF.

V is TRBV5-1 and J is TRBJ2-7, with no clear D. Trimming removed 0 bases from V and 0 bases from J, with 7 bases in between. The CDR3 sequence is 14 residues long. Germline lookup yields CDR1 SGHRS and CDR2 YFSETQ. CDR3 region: CASSLEQYSYEQYF. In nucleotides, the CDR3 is TGCGCCAGCAGCTTGGAACAGTACTCCTACGAGCAGTACTTC. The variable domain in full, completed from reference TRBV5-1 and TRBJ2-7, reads KAGVTQTPRYLIKTRGQQVTLSCSPISGHRSVSWYQQTPGQGLQFLFEYFSETQRNKGNFPGRFSGRQFSNSRSEMNVSTLELGDSALYLCASSLEQYSYEQYFGPGTRLTVT.

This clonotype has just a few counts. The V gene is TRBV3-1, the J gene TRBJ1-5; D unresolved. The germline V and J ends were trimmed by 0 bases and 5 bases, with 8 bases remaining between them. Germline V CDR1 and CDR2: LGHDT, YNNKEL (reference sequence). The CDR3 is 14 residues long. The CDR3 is CASSQDSGYQPQHF. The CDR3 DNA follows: TGTGCCAGCAGCCAAGATTCCGGGTATCAGCCCCAGCATTTT.

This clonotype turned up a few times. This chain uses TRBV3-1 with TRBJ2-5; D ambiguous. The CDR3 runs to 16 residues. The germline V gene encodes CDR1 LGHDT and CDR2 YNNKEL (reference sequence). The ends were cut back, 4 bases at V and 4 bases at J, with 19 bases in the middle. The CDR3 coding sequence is TGTGCCAGCAGCCTACGGACCAGTGAATCGTCAGAGACCCAGTACTTC. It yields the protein CASSLRTSESSETQYF.

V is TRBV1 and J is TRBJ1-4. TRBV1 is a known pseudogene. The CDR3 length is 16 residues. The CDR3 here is CTSSQDFFPGGEKLFF. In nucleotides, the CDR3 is TGCACCAGCAGCCAAGATTTTTTTCCGGGAGGCGAAAAACTGTTTTTT.

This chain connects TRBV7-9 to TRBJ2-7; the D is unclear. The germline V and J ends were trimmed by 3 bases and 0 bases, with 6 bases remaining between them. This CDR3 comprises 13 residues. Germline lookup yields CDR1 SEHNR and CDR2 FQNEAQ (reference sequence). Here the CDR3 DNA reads TGTGCCAGCAGCTTCTTGAACTCCTACGAGCAGTACGTC. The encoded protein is CASSFLNSYEQYV.

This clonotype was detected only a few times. CDR3 protein: CASSYSGLQYF. CDR3 nucleotides: TGTGCCAGCAGTTACTCGGGACTTCAGTACTTC. The V and J genes are TRBV6-5 and TRBJ2-4, with D perhaps assigned TRBD1 or TRBD2 (5 bases each). Germline CDR1 MNHEY, CDR2 SVGAGI. Trimming cost V 0 bases and J 11 bases, with 5 bases left between them. The CDR3 is 11 residues long.

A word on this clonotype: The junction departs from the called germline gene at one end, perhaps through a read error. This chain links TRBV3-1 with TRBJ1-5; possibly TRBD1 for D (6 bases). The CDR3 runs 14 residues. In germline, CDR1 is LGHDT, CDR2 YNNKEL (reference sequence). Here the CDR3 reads CARSQGQSNQPQHF. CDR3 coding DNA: TGTGCCAGGAGCCAAGGACAGAGCAATCAGCCCCAGCATTTT.

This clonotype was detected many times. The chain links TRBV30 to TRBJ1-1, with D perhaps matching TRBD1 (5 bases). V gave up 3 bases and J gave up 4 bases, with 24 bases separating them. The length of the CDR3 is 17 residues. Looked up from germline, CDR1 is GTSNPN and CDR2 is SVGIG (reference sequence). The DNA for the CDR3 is TGTGCCTGGAGAAAAGGCCCGGGACCACAGTGGGCCACTGAAGCTTTCTTT. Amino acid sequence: CAWRKGPGPQWATEAFF.

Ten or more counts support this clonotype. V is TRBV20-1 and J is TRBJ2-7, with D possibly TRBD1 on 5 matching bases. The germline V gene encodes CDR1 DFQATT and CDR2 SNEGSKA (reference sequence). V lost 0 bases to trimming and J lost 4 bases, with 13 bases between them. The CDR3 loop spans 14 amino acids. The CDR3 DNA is TGCAGTGCTAGAGACGACAGTAACACTTACGAGCAGTACGTC. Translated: CSARDDSNTYEQYV.

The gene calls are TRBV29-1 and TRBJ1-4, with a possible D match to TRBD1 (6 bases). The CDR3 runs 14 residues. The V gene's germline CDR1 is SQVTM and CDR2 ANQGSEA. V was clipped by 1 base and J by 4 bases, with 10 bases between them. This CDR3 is CSVEGRGDNEKLFF. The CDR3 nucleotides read TGCAGCGTTGAAGGCAGGGGAGATAATGAAAAACTGTTTTTT.

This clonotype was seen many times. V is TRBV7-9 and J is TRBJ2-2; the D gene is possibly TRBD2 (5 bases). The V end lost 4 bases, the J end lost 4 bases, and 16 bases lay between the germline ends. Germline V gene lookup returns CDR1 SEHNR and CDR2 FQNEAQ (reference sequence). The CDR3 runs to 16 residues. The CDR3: CASSSPPGVGTGELFF. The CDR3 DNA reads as TGTGCCAGCAGCTCCCCCCCCGGGGTCGGCACCGGGGAGCTGTTTTTT.

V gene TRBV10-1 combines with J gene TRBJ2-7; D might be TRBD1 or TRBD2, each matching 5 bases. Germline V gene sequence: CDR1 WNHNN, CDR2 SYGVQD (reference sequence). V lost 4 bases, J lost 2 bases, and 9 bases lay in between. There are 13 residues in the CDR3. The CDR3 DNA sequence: TGCGCCAGCAGTGCAGGGACGGCCTACGAGCAGTACTTC. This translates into CASSAGTAYEQYF.

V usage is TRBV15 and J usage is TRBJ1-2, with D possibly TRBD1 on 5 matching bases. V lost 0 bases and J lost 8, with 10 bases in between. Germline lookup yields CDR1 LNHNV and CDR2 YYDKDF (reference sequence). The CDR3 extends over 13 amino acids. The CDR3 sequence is CATSREGPLGYTF. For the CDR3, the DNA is TGTGCCACCAGCAGAGAGGGACCCTTGGGCTACACCTTC.

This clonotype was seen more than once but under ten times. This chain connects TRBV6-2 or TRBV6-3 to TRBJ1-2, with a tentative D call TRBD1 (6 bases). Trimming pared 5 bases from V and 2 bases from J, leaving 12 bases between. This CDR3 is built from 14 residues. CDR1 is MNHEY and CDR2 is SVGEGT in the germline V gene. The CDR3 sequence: CASSRGGSNYGYTF. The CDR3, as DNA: TGTGCCAGCAGTCGCGGGGGCAGCAACTATGGCTACACCTTC.

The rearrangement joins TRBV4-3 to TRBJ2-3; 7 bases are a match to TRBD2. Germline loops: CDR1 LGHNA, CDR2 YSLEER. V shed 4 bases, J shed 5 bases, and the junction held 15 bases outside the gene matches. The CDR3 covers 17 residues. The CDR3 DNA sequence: TGCGCCAGCAGCCTATCAGCGGGACGACTTTGGGGAGATACGCAGTATTTT. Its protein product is CASSLSAGRLWGDTQYF.

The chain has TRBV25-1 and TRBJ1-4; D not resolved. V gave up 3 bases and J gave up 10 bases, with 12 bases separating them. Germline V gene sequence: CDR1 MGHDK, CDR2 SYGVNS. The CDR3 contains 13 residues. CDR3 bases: TGTGCCAGCAGTGAGGTATCAGGTGTAAAACTGTTTTTT. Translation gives CASSEVSGVKLFF.

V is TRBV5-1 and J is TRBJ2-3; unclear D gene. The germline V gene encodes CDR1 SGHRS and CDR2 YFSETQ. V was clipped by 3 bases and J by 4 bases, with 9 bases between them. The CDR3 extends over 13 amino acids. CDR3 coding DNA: TGCGCCAGCAGCTCCCAGCAGCCAGATACGCAGTATTTT. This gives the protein CASSSQQPDTQYF.

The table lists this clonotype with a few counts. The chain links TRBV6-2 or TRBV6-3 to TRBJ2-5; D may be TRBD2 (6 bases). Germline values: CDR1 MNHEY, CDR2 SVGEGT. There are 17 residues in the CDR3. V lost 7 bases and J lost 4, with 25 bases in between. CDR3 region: CASTRPAGGFGGETQYF. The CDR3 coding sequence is TGTGCCAGCACCCGACCGGCCGGGGGTTTCGGTGGAGAGACCCAGTACTTC.

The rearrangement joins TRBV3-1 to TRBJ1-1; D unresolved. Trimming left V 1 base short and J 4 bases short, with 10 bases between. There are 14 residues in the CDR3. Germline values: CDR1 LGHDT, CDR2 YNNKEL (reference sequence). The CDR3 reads CASSQGEWGTEAFF. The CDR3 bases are TGTGCCAGCAGCCAAGGGGAATGGGGCACTGAAGCTTTCTTT.

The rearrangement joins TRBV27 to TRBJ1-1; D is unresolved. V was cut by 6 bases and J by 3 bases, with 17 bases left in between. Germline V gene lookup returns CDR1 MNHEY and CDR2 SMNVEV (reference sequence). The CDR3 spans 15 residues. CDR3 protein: CASRGSSTTDTEAFF. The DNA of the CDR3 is TGTGCCAGCAGGGGGTCTTCTACTACGGACACTGAAGCTTTCTTT.